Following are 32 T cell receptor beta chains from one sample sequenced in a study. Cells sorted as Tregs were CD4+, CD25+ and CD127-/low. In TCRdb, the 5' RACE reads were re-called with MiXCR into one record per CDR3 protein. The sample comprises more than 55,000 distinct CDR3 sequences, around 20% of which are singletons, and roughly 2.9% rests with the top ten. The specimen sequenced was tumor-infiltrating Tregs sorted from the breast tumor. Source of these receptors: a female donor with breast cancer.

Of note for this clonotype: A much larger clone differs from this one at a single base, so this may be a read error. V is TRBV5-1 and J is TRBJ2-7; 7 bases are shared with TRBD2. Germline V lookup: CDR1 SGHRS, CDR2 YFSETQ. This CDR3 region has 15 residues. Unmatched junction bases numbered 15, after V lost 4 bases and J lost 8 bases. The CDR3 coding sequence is TGCGCCAGCAGCCGGACTGGGCGGGAGTCTTACAAGCAGTACTTC. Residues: CASSRTGRESYKQYF.

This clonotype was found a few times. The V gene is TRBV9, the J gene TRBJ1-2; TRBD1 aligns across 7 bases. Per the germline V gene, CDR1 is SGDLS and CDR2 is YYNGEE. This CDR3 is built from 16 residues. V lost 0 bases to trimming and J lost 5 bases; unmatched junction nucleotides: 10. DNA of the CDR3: TGTGCCAGCAGCGTAGGAGCCGACAGGGTAGATTATGGCTACACCTTC. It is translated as CASSVGADRVDYGYTF.

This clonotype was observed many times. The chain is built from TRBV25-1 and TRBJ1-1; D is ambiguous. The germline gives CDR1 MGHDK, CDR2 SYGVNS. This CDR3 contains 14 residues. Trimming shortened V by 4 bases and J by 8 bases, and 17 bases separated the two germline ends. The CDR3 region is CASSVEGGSREAFF. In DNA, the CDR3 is TGTGCCAGCAGTGTAGAGGGCGGGAGCCGAGAAGCTTTCTTT.

DNA of the CDR3: TGTGCCAGCACCTTACAGGGAAACACCATATATTTT. Protein sequence: CASTLQGNTIYF. This chain links TRBV12-3 or TRBV12-4 with TRBJ1-3; no clear D gene. The CDR3 totals 12 residues. Trimming stripped 7 bases from V and 4 bases from J, with 8 bases between.

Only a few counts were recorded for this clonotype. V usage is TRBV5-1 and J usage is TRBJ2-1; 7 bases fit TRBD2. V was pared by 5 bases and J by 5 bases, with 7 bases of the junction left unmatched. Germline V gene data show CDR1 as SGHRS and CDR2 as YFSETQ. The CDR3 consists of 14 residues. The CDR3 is CASSSTSSNNEQFF. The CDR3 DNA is TGCGCCAGCAGTTCGACTAGCAGCAACAATGAGCAGTTCTTC.

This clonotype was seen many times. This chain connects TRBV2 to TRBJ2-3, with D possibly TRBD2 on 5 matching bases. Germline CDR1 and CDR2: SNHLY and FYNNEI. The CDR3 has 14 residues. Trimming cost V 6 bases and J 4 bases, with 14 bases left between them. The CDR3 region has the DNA TGTGCCAGCAGGAGAGAGGGCCCCTCAGATACGCAGTATTTT. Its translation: CASRREGPSDTQYF.

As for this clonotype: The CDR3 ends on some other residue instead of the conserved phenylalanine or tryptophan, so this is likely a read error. The CDR3 DNA reads as TGTGCCAGCAGTGAAGCTAACCGACCAGAGGGGCAGTACTCC. It translates to CASSEANRPEGQYS. This chain connects TRBV6-1 to TRBJ2-7; possible D gene TRBD2, 5 bases. Trimming took 0 bases from V and 9 from J, leaving 15 bases between them. This CDR3 spans 14 amino acids. The germline V gene has CDR1 MNHNS and CDR2 SASEGT.

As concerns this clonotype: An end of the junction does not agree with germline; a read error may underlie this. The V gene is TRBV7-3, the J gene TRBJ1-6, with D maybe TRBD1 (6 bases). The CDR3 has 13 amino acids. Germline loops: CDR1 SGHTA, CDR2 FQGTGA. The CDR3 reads CASSFQGNAPHHF. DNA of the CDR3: TGTGCCAGCAGCTTTCAGGGGAACGCACCCCACCACTTT.

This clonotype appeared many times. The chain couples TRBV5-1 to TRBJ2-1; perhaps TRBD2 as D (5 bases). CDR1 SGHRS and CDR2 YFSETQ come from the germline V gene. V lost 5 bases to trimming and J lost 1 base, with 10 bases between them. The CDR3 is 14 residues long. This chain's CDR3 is CASRSSGSYNEQFF. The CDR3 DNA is TGCGCCAGCAGATCAAGCGGTTCCTACAATGAGCAGTTCTTC.

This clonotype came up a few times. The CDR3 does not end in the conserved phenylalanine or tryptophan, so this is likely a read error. CDR3 sequence: CASSPLGTVTDTQYL. The CDR3 DNA follows: TGTGCCAGCAGCCCCCTCGGGACCGTCACAGATACGCAGTATTTG. The J gene is TRBJ2-3, the V gene TRBV7-2, with D possibly being TRBD1 or TRBD2 (5 bases each). CDR1 and CDR2 from the germline V gene are SGHTA and FQGNSA. The CDR3 contains 15 residues. The V and J ends lost 5 bases and 2 bases respectively, with 14 bases between them.

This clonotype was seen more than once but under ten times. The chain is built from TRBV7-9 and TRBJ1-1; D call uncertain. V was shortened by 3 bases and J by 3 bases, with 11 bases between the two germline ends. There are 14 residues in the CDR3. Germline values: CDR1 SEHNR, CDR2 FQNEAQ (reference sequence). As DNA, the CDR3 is TGTGCCAGCAGCTTCGAAAGGTCCGACACTGAAGCTTTCTTT. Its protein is CASSFERSDTEAFF.

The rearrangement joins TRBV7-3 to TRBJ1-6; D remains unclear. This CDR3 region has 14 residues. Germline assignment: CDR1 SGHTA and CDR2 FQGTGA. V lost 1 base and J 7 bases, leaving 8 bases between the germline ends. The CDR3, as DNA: TGTGCCAGCAGCTTAAGGGGAGACAATTCACCCCTCCACTTT. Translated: CASSLRGDNSPLHF. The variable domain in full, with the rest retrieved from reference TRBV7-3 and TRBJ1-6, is GAGVSQTPSNKVTEKGKYVELRCDPISGHTALYWYRQSLGQGPEFLIYFQGTGAADDSGLPNDRFFAVRPEGSVSTLKIQRTERGDSAVYLCASSLRGDNSPLHFGNGTRLTVT.

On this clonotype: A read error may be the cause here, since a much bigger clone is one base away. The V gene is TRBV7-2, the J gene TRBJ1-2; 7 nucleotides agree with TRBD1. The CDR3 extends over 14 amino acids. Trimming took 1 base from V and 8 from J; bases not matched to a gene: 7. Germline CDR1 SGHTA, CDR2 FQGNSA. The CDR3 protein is CASSLEQGRLGYTF. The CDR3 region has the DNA TGTGCCAGCAGCTTAGAACAGGGGAGGTTGGGCTACACCTTC.

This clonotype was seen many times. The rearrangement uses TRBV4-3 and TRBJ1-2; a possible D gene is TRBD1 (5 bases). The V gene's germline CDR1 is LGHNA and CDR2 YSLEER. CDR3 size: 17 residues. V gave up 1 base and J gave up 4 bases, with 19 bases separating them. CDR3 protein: CASSQVGTAERAYGYTF. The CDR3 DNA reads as TGCGCCAGCAGCCAAGTAGGGACGGCCGAGAGAGCCTATGGCTACACCTTC.

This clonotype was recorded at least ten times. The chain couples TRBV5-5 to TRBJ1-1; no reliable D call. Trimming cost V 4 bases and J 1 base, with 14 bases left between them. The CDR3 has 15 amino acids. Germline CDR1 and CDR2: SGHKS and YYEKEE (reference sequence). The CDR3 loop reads CASSREANQNTEAFF. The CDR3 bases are TGTGCCAGCAGCCGAGAGGCCAACCAGAACACTGAAGCTTTCTTT.

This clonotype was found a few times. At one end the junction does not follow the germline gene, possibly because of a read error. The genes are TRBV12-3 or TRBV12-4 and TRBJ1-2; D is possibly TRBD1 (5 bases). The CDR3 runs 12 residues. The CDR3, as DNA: TGTGTCAGCAACCAGGGTTACGGCGGCTACACCTTC. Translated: CVSNQGYGGYTF.

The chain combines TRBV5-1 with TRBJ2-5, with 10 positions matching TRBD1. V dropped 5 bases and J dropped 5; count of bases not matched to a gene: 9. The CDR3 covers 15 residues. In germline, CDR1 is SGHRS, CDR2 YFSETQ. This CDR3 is CASSNRDRGEETQYF. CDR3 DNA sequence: TGCGCCAGCAGTAACCGGGACAGGGGAGAGGAGACCCAGTACTTC.

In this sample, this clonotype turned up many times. DNA of the CDR3: TGTGCCAGCAGCTACGGGGGTCCTGCGCCCCAGCATTTT. This encodes CASSYGGPAPQHF. V is TRBV6-2 or TRBV6-3 and J is TRBJ1-5; a weak D match, TRBD1 (5 bases). V lost 6 bases to trimming and J lost 9 bases, with 15 bases between them. The germline gives CDR1 MNHEY, CDR2 SVGEGT. CDR3 length equals 13 residues.

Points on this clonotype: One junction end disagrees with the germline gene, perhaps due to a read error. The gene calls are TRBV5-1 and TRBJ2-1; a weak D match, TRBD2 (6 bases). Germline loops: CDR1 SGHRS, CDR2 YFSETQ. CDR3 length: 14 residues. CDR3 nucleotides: TGCGCCAGCAGCTTGGTTTCTTCGGGGGATGAGCGGTGCTTC. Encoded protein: CASSLVSSGDERCF.

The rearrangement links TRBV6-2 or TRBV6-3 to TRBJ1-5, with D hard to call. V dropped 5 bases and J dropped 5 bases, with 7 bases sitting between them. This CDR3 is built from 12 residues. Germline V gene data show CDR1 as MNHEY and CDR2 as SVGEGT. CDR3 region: CASSLADQPQHF. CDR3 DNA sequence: TGTGCCAGCAGTCTTGCTGATCAGCCCCAGCATTTT.

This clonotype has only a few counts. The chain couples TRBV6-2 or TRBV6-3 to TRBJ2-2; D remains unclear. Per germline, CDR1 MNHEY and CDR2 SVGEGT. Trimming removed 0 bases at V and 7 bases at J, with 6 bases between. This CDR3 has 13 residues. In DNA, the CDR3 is TGTGCCAGCAGTTACTCCGACCGCGGGGAGCTGTTTTTT. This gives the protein CASSYSDRGELFF.

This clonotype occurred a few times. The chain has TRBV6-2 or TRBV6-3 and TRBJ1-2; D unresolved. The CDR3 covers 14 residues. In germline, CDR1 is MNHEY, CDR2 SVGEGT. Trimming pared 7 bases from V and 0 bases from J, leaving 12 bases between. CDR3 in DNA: TGTGCCAGCACATCAACAGCCTCTAACTATGGCTACACCTTC. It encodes CASTSTASNYGYTF.

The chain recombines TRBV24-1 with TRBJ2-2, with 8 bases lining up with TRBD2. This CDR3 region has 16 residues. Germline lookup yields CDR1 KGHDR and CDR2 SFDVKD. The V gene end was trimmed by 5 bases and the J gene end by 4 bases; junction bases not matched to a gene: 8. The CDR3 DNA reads TGTGCCACCAGTGCCCAGCGGGGGAAGGCCACCGGGGAGCTGTTTTTT. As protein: CATSAQRGKATGELFF.

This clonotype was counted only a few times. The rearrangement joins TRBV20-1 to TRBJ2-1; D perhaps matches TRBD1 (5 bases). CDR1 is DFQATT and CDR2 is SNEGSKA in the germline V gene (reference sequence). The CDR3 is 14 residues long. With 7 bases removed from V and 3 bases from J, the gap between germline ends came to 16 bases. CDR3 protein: CSGGRASGYNEQFF. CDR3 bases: TGCAGTGGGGGCCGGGCCTCGGGCTACAATGAGCAGTTCTTC.

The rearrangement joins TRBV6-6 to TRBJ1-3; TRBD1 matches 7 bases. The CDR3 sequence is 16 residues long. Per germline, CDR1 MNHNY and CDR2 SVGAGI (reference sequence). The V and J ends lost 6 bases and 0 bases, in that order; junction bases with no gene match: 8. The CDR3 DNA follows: TGTGCCAGCAGATCCACAGGGACAGTCTCTGGAAACACCATATATTTT. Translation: CASRSTGTVSGNTIYF.

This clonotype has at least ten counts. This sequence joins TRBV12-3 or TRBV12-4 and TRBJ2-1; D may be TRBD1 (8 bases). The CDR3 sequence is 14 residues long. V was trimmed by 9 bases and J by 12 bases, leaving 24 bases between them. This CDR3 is CASNRGGPFHGQFF. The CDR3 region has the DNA TGTGCCAGTAACAGGGGGGGTCCCTTCCACGGGCAGTTCTTC.

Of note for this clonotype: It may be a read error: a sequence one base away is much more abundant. The chain's CDR3 is CASSVLSTRGIQYF. The CDR3 DNA sequence: TGTGCCAGCAGTGTACTTAGTACAAGGGGCATTCAGTACTTC. The J gene is TRBJ2-4, the V gene TRBV6-2 or TRBV6-3; TRBD1 might be the D (5 bases). The CDR3 has 14 residues. CDR1 is MNHEY, CDR2 SVGEGT, per germline. The V gene lost 5 bases and the J gene lost 9 bases, with 17 bases spanning the gap.

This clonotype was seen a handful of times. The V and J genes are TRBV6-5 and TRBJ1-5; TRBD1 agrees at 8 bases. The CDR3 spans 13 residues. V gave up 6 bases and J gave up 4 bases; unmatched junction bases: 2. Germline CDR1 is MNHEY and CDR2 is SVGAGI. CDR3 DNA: TGTGCCAGCAGCCGGACAGGGAATCAGCCCCAGCATTTT. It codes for CASSRTGNQPQHF.

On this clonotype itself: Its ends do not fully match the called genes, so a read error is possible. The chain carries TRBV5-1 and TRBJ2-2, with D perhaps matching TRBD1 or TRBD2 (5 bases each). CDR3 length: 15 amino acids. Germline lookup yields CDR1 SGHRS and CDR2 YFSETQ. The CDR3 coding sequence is TGCGCCAGCAGCTTGGGGGACGTAAACACCGAGGAGCTGTTGTTT. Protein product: CASSLGDVNTEELLF. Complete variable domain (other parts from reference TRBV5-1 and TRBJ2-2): KAGVTQTPRYLIKTRGQQVTLSCSPISGHRSVSWYQQTPGQGLQFLFEYFSETQRNKGNFPGRFSGRQFSNSRSEMNVSTLELGDSALYLCASSLGDVNTEELLFGEGSRLTVL.

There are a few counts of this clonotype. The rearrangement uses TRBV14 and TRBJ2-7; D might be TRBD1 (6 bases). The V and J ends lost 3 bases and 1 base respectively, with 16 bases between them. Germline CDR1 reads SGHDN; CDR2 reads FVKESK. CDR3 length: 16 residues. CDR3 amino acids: CASSQPKDRSSYEQYF. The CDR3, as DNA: TGTGCCAGCAGCCAGCCTAAAGACAGGTCATCCTACGAGCAGTACTTC.

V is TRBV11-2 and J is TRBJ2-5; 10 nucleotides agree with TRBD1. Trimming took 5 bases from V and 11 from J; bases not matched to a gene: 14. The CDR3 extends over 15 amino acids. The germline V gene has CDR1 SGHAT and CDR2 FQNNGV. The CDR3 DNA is TGTGCCAGCAGCCCCATTGGGACAGGGGAATACCTACAGTACTTC. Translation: CASSPIGTGEYLQYF.

The CDR3 spells CASSLLSYYQETQYF. CDR3 bases: TGTGCCAGCAGCTTACTCTCTTACTACCAAGAGACCCAGTACTTC. This chain links TRBV11-2 with TRBJ2-5; no clear D. Trimming pared 2 bases from V and 0 bases from J, leaving 10 bases between. The germline V gene has CDR1 SGHAT and CDR2 FQNNGV. The CDR3 is made up of 15 amino acids.